This T cell receptor beta chain was observed in a study of blood T cell repertoires in COVID-19 (dated by TCRdb to 2019 to 2021). Concerning the study at large: Samples from collaborators originated in the United States, Italy and Spain and spanned both the acute and convalescent phases of COVID-19. The prospective study material was composed of cDNA or gDNA derived from T cells, B-cell-depleted T cells, or PBMCs. Deeply sampled blood TCRbeta repertoires from subjects exposed to, actively infected with, or recovered from COVID-19 were included in the dataset. The repertoires were released in a freely available public database intended as a resource for research on the immune response to SARS-CoV-2. The samples were drawn from two sources: the first 160 participants of the ongoing ImmuneRACE study, and fewer than 1,500 subjects contributed by 6 global collaborators. Nearly every sample came with metadata listing a de-identified subject ID, COVID-19 status, age in years and sex. Where HLA class I and class II types were available, the types were taken from metadata supplied by the sample provider, not from assay-based typing. Broad study findings and their caveats: The quantity of clinical and demographic metadata differed by source and by participant and was supplied without curation.

Whole blood was collected in K2EDTA tubes by collaborating institutions according to the institutions' own protocols. For TCRbeta analysis, collaborators shipped samples in one of three forms: frozen whole blood, isolated PBMCs, or DNA extracted from either of those sample types. The germline V and J ends show losses of 3 bases and 1 base respectively, and no gene match explains 5 bases of the junction. The germline V gene provides CDR1 KGHSH and CDR2 LQKENI. From cysteine to phenylalanine, the CDR3 is 15 amino acids long. Only CDR3 DNA remains: 45 bases, in frame from the first base. Concerning this clone itself: Its recognized antigen is unknown. The record has no base qualities; no much larger clone is one base away.

TCRbeta CDR3 regions were amplified from genomic DNA using the immunoSEQ Assay, a bias-controlled multiplex PCR. For the original study's pipeline: The number of nucleated cells in each sample was estimated from the amplification of reference gene primers within the assay. Sequence reads were collapsed and filtered to measure the absolute abundance of every unique TCRbeta CDR3 rearrangement. Productive Simpson clonality was computed per sample as the square root of Simpson's diversity index over productive rearrangements. The table was pulled from immuneACCESS by TCRdb, which kept in-frame rearrangements only. Such tables lose some clones; where checked, under half of the loss comes from unresolved V genes, and the rest has no known cause. The DNA gave D and trimming, while V, J and clone size come from that table. The sample data list hundreds of thousands of clones, and about 87% of these were observed just once. The ten biggest clones cover 8.6% of the sample.

This chain is built from TRBV18 and TRBJ1-1; TRBD1 matches 7 bases in the middle. The sequencing input was peripheral blood. This sequence originates from a human donor in a cohort sampled during active COVID-19. Here is the DNA: TGTGCCAGCTCACCGAGACAGGGTGGGAACACTGAAGCTTTCTTT. It translates to CASSPRQGGNTEAFF.